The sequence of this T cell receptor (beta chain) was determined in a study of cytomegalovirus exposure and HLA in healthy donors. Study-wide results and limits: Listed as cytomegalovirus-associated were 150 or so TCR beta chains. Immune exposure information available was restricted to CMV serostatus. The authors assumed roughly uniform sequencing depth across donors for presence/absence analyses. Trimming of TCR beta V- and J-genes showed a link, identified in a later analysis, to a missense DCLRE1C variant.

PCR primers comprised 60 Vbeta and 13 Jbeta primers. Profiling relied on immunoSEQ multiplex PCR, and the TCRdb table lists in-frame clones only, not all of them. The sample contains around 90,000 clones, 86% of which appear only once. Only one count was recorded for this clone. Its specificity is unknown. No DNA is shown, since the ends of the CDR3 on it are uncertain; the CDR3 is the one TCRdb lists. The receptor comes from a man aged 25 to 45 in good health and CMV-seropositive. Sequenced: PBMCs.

CDR3 residues: CASTSDSYEQYF. The chain combines TRBV19 with TRBJ2-7; the table's D gene call, TRBD1, was not cross checked with the DNA. The CDR3 sequence runs 12 residues, both termini included. CDR1 is LNHDA, CDR2 SQIVND, per germline (reference sequence).